This TCR beta chain was captured in a study of shared clonotypes between healthy human individuals. Study in general: The study used three CD4 naive, three CD4 memory, two CD8 naive and one CD8 memory plate per donor.

The CDR3 spans 16 residues. Germline loops: CDR1 MNHNY, CDR2 SVGAGI (reference sequence). Germline trimming cut 2 bases from V and 2 bases from J; bases unmatched to any gene: 5. Study-wide points: Generation probability values for non-shared clonotypes were lower than those for clonotypes shared by all four donors.

On this clone: What it binds is not known.

Libraries were prepared by immunoSEQ multiplex PCR; TCRdb keeps only in-frame clonotypes and omits some of them. Of under 650,000 clones listed, 90% to 96% are singletons. The sample comprised naive CD4+ T cells sorted from blood. Subset given: CD45RA+ positively selected. The chain carries TRBV6-6 and TRBJ2-7, with 11 bases identical to TRBD2. The clonotype comes from a woman under 40 in good health. DNA for the CDR3: TGTGCCAGCAGTTACGAAATAGCGGGAGGGCCCTACGAGCAGTACTTC. This sequence encodes CASSYEIAGGPYEQYF.